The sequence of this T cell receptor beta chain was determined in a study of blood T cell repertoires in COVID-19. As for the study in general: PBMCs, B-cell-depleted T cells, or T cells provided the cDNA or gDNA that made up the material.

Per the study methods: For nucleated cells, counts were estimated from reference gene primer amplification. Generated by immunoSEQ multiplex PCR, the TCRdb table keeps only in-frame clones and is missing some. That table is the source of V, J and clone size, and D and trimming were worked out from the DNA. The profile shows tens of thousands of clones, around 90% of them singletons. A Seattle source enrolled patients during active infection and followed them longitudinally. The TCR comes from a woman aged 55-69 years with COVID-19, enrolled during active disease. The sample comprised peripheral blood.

The CDR3, as DNA: TGTGCCAGCAGTTTACAAGGAGGGATTGAATATGAAAAACTGTTTTTT. Encoded protein: CASSLQGGIEYEKLFF. V is TRBV28 and J is TRBJ1-4; D is unclear. Per germline, CDR1 MDHEN and CDR2 SYDVKM. V gave up 2 bases and J gave up 6 bases, with 16 bases separating them. CDR3 length: 16 amino acids.